This T cell receptor (beta chain) was retrieved from a study of T cell responses to AZD1222 COVID-19 vaccine. Note on this clone: Its antigen remains unidentified.

Losses at the gene ends were 3 bases for V and 7 bases for J; bases not matched to a gene: 3. Germline assignment: CDR1 KGHDR and CDR2 SFDVKD. This CDR3 contains 14 residues. Sequenced by immunoSEQ multiplex PCR; TCRdb stores in-frame clones only, minus some. The sample holds 100,000 to 150,000 clones, 87% seen once. Study-level findings and limits: Donors skewed white British and female; clonal diversity was possibly underestimated.

The source was peripheral blood, collected on day 0 of AZD1222 vaccination. V gene TRBV24-1 combines with J gene TRBJ1-5; 9 bases line up with TRBD1. The clonotype comes from an adult in good health. CDR3 in amino acids: CATSDTGQGQPQHF. CDR3 DNA sequence: TGTGCCACCAGTGATACGGGACAGGGACAGCCCCAGCATTTT.